This T cell receptor beta chain was found in a study of radiation and T cells in renal cell carcinoma. With 1 base removed from V and 1 base from J, the gap between germline ends came to 7 bases. Germline assignment: CDR1 ENHRY and CDR2 SYGVKD. The CDR3 is 14 residues long. Using immunoSEQ multiplex PCR, the repertoire was profiled, and TCRdb retains in-frame clones only, with some absent. The sample has more than 15,000 clones; approximately 59% are singletons. The treatment here: treatment-naive control, cytoreductive nephrectomy. The rearrangement joins TRBV10-3 to TRBJ1-1; D ambiguous. The clonotype originates from a man aged 50-60 years with renal cell carcinoma. This material consisted of tumor tissue, taken from a patient whose treatment was nephrectomy without radiotherapy. The CDR3 region has the DNA TGTGCCATCAGTGAGTTCAACAGGAACACTGAAGCTTTCTTT. Its protein is CAISEFNRNTEAFF.